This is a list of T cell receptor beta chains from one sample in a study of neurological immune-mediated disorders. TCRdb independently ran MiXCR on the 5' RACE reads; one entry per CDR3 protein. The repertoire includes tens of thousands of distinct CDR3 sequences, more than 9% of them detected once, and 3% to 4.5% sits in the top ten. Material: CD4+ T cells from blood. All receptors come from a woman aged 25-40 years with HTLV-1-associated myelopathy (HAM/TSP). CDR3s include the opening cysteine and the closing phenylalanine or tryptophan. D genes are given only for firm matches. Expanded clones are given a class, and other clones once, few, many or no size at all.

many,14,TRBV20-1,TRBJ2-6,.,TGCAGTGCTAGAGGATGGGGAGGGGCCAACGTCCTGACTTTC,CSARGWGGANVLTF
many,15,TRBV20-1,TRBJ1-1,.,TGCAGTACCTACCCATCCAGGGCTGGGAACACTGAAGCTTTCTTT,CSTYPSRAGNTEAFF
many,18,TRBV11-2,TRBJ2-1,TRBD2,TGTGCCAGCAGCCCGGCCATCCCCTTAGCGGGGGCGAAGAATGAGCAGTTCTTC,CASSPAIPLAGAKNEQFF
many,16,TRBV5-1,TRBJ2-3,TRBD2,TGCGCCAGCAGCTTGACTAGCGGGGGGAGCACAGATACGCAGTATTTT,CASSLTSGGSTDTQYF
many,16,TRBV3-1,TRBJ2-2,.,TGTGCCAGCAGCCCGCGGGACGCCCTTGGCCCCGGGGAGCTGTTTTTT,CASSPRDALGPGELFF
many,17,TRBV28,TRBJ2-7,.,TGTGCCAGCAGTGGGCAACTTGCAGGGCTCCGCTCCTACGAGCAGTACTTC,CASSGQLAGLRSYEQYF
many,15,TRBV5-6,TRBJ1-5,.,TGTGCCAGCAGCCCCCGGAGAGGCTTGAATCAGCCCCAGCATTTT,CASSPRRGLNQPQHF
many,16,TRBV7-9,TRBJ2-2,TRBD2,TGTGCCAGCAGCTTACGGGGGACTACGCGCACCGGGGAGCTGTTTTTT,CASSLRGTTRTGELFF
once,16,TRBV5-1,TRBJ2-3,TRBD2,TGCGCCAGCAACTTGGCCCCTAGCGGGGGGTCGGATACGCAGTATTTC,CASNLAPSGGSDTQYF
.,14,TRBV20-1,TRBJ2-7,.,TGCAGTGCCAGTAGCTGGGACATCTCCTACGAGCAGTACTTC,CSASSWDISYEQYF
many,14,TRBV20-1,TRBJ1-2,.,TGCAGTGCTCCGGGCCCCCCATCGGACTATGGCTACACCTTC,CSAPGPPSDYGYTF
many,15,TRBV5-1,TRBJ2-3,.,TGCGCCAGCAGCGAGGGCAGCACCAGAGGGGATACGCAGTATTTT,CASSEGSTRGDTQYF
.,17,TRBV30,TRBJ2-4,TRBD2,TGTGCCTGGAGGAAGCCCGGGACTAGTCTTGCCAAAAACATTCAGTACTTC,CAWRKPGTSLAKNIQYF
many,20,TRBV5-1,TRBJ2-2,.,TGCGCCAGCAGCTTGGGTTTCGGGGGTTCGAACAATCAGAAGGCCGGGGAGCTGTTTTTT,CASSLGFGGSNNQKAGELFF
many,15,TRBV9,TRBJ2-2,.,TGTGCCAGCAGCGTAAGGAGGGGCCGACCCGGGGAGCTGTTTTTT,CASSVRRGRPGELFF
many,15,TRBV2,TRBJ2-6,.,TGTGCCAGCAGCGTAACAGTCTCTGGGGCCAACGTCCTGACTTTC,CASSVTVSGANVLTF
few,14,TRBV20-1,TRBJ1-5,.,TGCAGTGCTACGATCGACAGAACTAATCAGCCCCAGCATTTT,CSATIDRTNQPQHF